The 13 T cell receptor beta chains reported below all come from one sample, sequenced in a study of T-cell memory formation after mild COVID-19. TCRdb re-derived calls from the 5' RACE reads in MiXCR, one entry per CDR3 protein. The repertoire holds fewer than 15,000 distinct CDR3 sequences, 13% to 15% seen once, with 55% in the top ten. Sample: PBMCs or a T cell subset sorted from them (not recorded which). The receptors were gathered from a man aged 18 to 29 who had mild COVID-19 (a few samples of this study predate the infection). Cell type and time point are not known.

This clonotype was observed at least ten times. V usage is TRBV5-1 and J usage is TRBJ2-5; TRBD2 matches at 12 bases. The ends lost 4 bases at V and 7 bases at J; junction bases unmatched: 8. Looked up from germline, CDR1 is SGHRS and CDR2 is YFSETQ. This CDR3 spans 15 amino acids. CDR3 in DNA: TGCGCCAGCAGCCCGACTAGCGGGGGCGCCACGACCCAGTACTTC. Translation: CASSPTSGGATTQYF.

The rearrangement links TRBV24-1 to TRBJ2-1; the match to TRBD2 covers 9 bases. Germline CDR1 reads KGHDR; CDR2 reads SFDVKD. Germline trimming cut 3 bases from V and 7 bases from J; bases unmatched to any gene: 9. The CDR3 spans 16 residues. The CDR3 loop reads CATSDLAGGPSNEQFF. The DNA of the CDR3 is TGTGCCACCAGTGATCTTGCGGGGGGGCCCTCGAATGAGCAGTTCTTC.

This clonotype was picked up many times. The chain combines TRBV28 with TRBJ2-7; 10 bases agree with TRBD1. CDR3 length: 13 amino acids. Germline CDR1 is MDHEN and CDR2 is SYDVKM. With 7 bases clipped from V and 4 bases from J, the junction kept 4 bases outside the gene matches. Here the CDR3 DNA reads TGTGCCAGCATGGGACAGGGGCTTTACGAGCAGTACGTC. Translated, it gives CASMGQGLYEQYV.

The V call is TRBV5-1, the J call TRBJ1-1, with TRBD1 identical over 8 bases. Per the germline V gene, CDR1 is SGHRS and CDR2 is YFSETQ. The CDR3 has 15 residues. V gave up 6 bases and J gave up 5 bases; unmatched junction bases: 12. The CDR3: CASTFWTGPKTEAFF. CDR3 DNA: TGCGCCAGCACTTTCTGGACAGGGCCGAAGACTGAAGCTTTCTTT. The variable domain in full, completed from reference TRBV5-1 and TRBJ1-1, reads KAGVTQTPRYLIKTRGQQVTLSCSPISGHRSVSWYQQTPGQGLQFLFEYFSETQRNKGNFPGRFSGRQFSNSRSEMNVSTLELGDSALYLCASTFWTGPKTEAFFGQGTRLTVV.

This chain uses TRBV21-1 with TRBJ2-5; the table's D call TRBD2 went unverified against the DNA. TRBV21-1 is marked as a pseudogene. CDR3 length equals 16 residues. This CDR3 is CASSSRERPRGETQYF. The CDR3 DNA reads TGTGCCAGCAGCAGCAGGGAGAGGCCTCGAGGAGAGACCCAGTACTTC.

V is TRBV9 and J is TRBJ2-7, with 7 nucleotides matching TRBD1. This CDR3 region has 15 residues. The germline gives CDR1 SGDLS, CDR2 YYNGEE. Trimming took 3 bases from V and 4 from J; bases not matched to a gene: 10. In DNA form, the CDR3 reads TGTGCCAGCAGCGCTTACGGGACAGAGTATTACGAGCAGTACTTC. Translating gives CASSAYGTEYYEQYF.

The rearrangement joins TRBV6-5 to TRBJ2-7; 9 bases map to TRBD2. This CDR3 is 14 amino acids long. The germline gives CDR1 MNHEY, CDR2 SVGAGI. V gave up 6 bases and J gave up 3 bases; unmatched junction bases: 6. CDR3 loop: CASRQSGGHYEQYF. CDR3 sequence (DNA): TGTGCCAGCAGACAAAGCGGGGGGCACTACGAGCAGTACTTC.

V is TRBV6-2 or TRBV6-3 and J is TRBJ2-7, with D maybe TRBD1 (6 bases). Looked up from germline, CDR1 is MNHEY and CDR2 is SVGEGT. The CDR3 loop spans 14 amino acids. Deletions cut 2 bases from V and 2 bases from J, with 10 bases between. CDR3 in DNA: TGTGCCAGCAGTTACCAGGGGAGACCCTACGAGCAGTACTTC. Translation gives CASSYQGRPYEQYF.

This clonotype was seen repeatedly, ten times or more. This chain links TRBV6-2 or TRBV6-3 with TRBJ1-5; D is perhaps TRBD1 (5 bases). This CDR3 contains 15 residues. Looked up from germline, CDR1 is MNHEY and CDR2 is SVGEGT. The germline V and J ends were trimmed by 6 bases and 3 bases, with 15 bases remaining between them. The CDR3 spells CASSKGRIDNQPQHF. CDR3 in DNA: TGTGCCAGCAGCAAGGGACGGATTGACAATCAGCCCCAGCATTTT.

This clonotype is judged medium-sized. The V and J genes are TRBV12-3 or TRBV12-4 and TRBJ1-2; D gene uncertain. Trimming took 2 bases from V and 0 from J, leaving 10 bases between them. CDR3 size: 15 residues. The CDR3, as DNA: TGTGCCAGCAGTTTAATCTCCCTAGCTAACTATGGCTACACCTTC. Its protein product is CASSLISLANYGYTF.

This clonotype appeared many times. V and J are TRBV12-3 or TRBV12-4 and TRBJ2-7; TRBD1 is a possible D gene (6 bases). The CDR3 has 17 amino acids. V dropped 5 bases and J dropped 2 bases, with 22 bases sitting between them. CDR3 coding DNA: TGTGCCAGCAGTCCACTGTTGCGGTGGGACACAACCTACGAGCAGTACTTC. Encoded protein: CASSPLLRWDTTYEQYF.

This clonotype was counted ten times or more. The chain recombines TRBV12-3 or TRBV12-4 with TRBJ2-7, with D possibly matching TRBD1 (6 bases). V dropped 8 bases and J dropped 6 bases, with 17 bases sitting between them. This CDR3 region has 13 residues. For the CDR3, the DNA is TGTGCCAGCCGCCAGTTTGGGGGCGGCGAGCAGTACTTC. Its protein is CASRQFGGGEQYF.

V and J are TRBV5-1 and TRBJ2-3, with D perhaps matching TRBD1 (6 bases). V gave up 0 bases and J gave up 5 bases, with 7 bases separating them. Per the germline V gene, CDR1 is SGHRS and CDR2 is YFSETQ. The CDR3 is made up of 13 amino acids. The CDR3 loop is CASSLGRGDTQYF. The CDR3 region has the DNA TGCGCCAGCAGCTTGGGCAGGGGAGATACGCAGTATTTT.